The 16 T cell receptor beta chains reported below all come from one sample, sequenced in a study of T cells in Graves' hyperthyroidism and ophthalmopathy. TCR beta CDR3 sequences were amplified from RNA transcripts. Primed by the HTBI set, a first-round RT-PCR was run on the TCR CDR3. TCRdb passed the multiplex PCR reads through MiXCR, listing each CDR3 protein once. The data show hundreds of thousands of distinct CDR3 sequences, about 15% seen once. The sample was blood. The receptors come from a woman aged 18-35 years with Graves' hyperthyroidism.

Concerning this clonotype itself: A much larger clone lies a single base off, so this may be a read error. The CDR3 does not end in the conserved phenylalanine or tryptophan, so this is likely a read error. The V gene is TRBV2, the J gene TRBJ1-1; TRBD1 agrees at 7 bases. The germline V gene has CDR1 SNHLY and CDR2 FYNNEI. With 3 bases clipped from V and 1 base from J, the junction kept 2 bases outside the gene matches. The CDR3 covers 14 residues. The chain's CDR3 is CASSDNRGNTEAFL. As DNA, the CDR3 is TGTGCCAGCAGTGATAACAGGGGGAACACTGAAGCTTTCCTT.

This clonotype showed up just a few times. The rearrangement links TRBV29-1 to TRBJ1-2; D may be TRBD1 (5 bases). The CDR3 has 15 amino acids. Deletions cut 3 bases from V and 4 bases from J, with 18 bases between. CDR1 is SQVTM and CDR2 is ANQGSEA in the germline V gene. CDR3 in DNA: TGCAGCGTTGATGGGGCTTGGCAGTCGGGCTATGGCTACACCTTC. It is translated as CSVDGAWQSGYGYTF. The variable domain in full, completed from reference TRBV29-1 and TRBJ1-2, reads SAVISQKPSRDICQRGTSLTIQCQVDSQVTMMFWYRQQPGQSLTLIATANQGSEATYESGFVIDKFPISRPNLTFSTLTVSNMSPEDSSIYLCSVDGAWQSGYGYTFGSGTRLTVV.

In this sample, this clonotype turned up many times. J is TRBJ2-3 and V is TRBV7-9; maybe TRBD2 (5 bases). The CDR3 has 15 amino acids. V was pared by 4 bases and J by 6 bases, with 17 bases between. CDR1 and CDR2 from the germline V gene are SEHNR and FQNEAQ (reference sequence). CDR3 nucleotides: TGTGCCAGCAGCTATTGGCTAGCTAACGTGGATACGCAGTATTTT. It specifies CASSYWLANVDTQYF.

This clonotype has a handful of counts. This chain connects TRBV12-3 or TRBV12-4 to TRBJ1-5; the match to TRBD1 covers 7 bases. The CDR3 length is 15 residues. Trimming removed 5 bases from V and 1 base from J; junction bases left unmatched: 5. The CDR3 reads CASSRGTVSNQPQHF. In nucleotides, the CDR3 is TGTGCCAGCAGTCGAGGGACAGTCAGCAATCAGCCCCAGCATTTT.

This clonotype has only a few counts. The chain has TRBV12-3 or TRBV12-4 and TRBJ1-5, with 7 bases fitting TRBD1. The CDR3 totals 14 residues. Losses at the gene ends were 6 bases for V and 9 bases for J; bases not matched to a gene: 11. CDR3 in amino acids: CASRPGQAQGPQHF. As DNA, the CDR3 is TGTGCCAGCAGACCCGGACAGGCCCAAGGGCCCCAGCATTTT.

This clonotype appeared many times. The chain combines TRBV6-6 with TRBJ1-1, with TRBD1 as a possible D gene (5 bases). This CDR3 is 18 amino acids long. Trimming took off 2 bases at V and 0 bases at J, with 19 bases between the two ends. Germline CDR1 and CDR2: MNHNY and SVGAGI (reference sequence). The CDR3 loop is CASSYDSRVRGMNTEAFF. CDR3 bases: TGTGCCAGCAGTTACGATTCCAGGGTAAGAGGGATGAACACTGAAGCTTTCTTT.

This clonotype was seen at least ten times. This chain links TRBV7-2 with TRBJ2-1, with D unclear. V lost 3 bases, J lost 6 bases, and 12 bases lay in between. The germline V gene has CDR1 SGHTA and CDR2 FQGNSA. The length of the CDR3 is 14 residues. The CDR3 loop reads CASSLGTRINEQFF. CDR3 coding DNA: TGTGCCAGCAGCTTGGGAACGCGGATCAATGAGCAGTTCTTC.

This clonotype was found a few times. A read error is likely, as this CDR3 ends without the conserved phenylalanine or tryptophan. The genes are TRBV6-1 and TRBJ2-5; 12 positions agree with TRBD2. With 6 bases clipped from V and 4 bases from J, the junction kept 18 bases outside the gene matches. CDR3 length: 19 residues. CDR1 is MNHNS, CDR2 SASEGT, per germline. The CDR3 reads CASRKIGLAGLEGRETQYL. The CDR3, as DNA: TGTGCCAGCAGAAAAATCGGACTAGCGGGACTTGAGGGACGAGAGACCCAGTACCTC.

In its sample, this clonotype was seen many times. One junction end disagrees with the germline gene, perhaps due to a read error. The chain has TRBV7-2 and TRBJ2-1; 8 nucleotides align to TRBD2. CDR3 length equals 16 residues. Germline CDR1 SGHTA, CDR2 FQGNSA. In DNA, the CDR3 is TGTGCCAGCAGCCCTCAGGGAGCGGGAGCTTACAGTGAGCAGTTCTTC. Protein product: CASSPQGAGAYSEQFF.

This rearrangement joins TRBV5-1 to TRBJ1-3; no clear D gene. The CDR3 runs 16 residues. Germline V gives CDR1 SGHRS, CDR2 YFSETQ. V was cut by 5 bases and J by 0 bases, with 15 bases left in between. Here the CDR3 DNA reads TGCGCCAGCAGTATTTCCGGAGGGCTCTCTGGAAACACCATATATTTT. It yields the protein CASSISGGLSGNTIYF.

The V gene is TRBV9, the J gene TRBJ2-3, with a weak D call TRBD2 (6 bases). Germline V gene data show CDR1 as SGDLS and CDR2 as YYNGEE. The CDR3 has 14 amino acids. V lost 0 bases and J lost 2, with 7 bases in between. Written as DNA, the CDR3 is TGTGCCAGCAGCGTAGGGGGACTCACAGATACGCAGTATTTT. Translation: CASSVGGLTDTQYF.

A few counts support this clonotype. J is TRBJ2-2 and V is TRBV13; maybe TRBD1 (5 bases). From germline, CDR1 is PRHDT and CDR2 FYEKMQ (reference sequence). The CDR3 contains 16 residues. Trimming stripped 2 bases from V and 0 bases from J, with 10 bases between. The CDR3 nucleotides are TGTGCCAGCAGCTTAAGGGGAAAAACGAACACCGGGGAGCTGTTTTTT. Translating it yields CASSLRGKTNTGELFF.

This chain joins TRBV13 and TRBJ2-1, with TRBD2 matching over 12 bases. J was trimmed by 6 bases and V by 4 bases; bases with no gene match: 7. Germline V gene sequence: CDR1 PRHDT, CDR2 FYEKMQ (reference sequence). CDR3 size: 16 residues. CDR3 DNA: TGTGCCAGCAGCTCCCATCCGGGACTAGCGGGCAATGAGCAGTTCTTC. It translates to CASSSHPGLAGNEQFF.

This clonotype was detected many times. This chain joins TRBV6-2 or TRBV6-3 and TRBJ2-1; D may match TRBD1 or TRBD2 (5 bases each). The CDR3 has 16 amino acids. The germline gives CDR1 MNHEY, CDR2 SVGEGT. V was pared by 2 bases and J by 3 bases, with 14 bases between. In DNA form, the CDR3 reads TGTGCCAGCAGTTACGAGTCGGGACGTGGCTACAATGAGCAGTTCTTC. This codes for CASSYESGRGYNEQFF.

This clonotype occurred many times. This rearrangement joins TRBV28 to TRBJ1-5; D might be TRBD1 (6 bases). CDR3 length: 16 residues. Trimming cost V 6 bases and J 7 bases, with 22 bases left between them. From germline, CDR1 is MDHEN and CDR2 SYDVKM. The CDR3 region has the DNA TGTGCCAGCAGGATAAGGACAGCCGGATTGCGGCAGCCCCAGCATTTT. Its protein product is CASRIRTAGLRQPQHF.

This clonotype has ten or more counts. The CDR3 DNA reads as TGTGCCAGCAGACCAGGGACTGTTGGATGGGAGACCCAGTACTTC. This codes for CASRPGTVGWETQYF. The gene calls are TRBV27 and TRBJ2-5, with D perhaps TRBD2 (6 bases). Trimming pared 6 bases from V and 5 bases from J, leaving 19 bases between. Looked up from germline, CDR1 is MNHEY and CDR2 is SMNVEV (reference sequence). This CDR3 has 15 amino acids.